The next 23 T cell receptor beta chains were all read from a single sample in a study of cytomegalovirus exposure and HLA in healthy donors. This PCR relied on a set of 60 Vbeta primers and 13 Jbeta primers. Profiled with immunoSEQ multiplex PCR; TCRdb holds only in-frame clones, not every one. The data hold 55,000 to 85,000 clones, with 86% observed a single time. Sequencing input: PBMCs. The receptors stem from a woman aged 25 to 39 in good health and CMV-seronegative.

In DNA, the CDR3 is TGTGCCAGCAGCCTCGGGGGAGGGCAGCCCCAGCATTTT. This translates into CASSLGGGQPQHF. V gene TRBV11-2 combines with J gene TRBJ1-5; weak D call: TRBD1 (5 bases). Trimming removed 5 bases at V and 7 bases at J, with 12 bases between. The germline gives CDR1 SGHAT, CDR2 FQNNGV. The CDR3 sequence is 13 residues long.

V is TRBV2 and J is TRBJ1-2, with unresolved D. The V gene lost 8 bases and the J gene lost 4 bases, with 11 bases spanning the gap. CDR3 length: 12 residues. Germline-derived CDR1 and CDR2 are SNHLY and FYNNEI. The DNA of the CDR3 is TGTGCCAGCGTTAGGGAGAGCTATGGCTACACCTTC. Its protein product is CASVRESYGYTF.

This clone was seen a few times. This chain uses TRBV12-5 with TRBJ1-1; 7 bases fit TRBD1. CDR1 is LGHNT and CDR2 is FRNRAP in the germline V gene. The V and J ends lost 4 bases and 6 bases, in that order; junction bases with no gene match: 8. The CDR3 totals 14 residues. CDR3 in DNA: TGTGCTAGTGGTTCGCTCGACAGGGTCCCTGAAGCTTTCTTT. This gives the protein CASGSLDRVPEAFF.

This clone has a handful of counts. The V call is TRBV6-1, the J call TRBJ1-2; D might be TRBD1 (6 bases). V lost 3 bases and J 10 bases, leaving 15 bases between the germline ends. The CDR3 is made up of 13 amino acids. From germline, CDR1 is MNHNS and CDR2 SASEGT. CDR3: CASSETGQFPYTF. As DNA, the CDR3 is TGTGCCAGCAGTGAGACAGGACAGTTCCCCTACACCTTC.

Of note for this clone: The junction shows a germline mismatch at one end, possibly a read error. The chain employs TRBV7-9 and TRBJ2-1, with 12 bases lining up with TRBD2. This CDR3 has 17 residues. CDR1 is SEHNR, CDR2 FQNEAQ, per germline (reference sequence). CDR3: CSSSFLLAGGPWGEQFF. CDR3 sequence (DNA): TGTTCCAGCAGCTTCCTTCTAGCGGGAGGGCCGTGGGGTGAGCAGTTCTTC.

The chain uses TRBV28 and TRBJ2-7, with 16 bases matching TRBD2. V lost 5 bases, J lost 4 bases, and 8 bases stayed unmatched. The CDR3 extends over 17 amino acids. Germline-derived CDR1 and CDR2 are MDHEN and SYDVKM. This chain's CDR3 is CASSPPGTSGRGYEQYF. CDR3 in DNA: TGTGCCAGCAGTCCCCCCGGGACTAGCGGGAGGGGGTACGAGCAGTACTTC.

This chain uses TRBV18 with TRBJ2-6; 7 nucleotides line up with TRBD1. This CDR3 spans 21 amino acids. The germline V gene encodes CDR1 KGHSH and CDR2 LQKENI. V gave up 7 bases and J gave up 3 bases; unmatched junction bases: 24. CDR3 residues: CASFSNNPGTVLTFGANVLTF. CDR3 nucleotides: TGTGCCAGCTTTTCCAATAACCCCGGGACAGTCCTAACGTTTGGGGCCAACGTCCTGACTTTC.

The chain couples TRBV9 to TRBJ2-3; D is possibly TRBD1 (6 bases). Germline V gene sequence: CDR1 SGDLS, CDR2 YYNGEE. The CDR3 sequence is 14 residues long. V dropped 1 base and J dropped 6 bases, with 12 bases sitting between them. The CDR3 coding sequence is TGTGCCAGCAGCGTAAGGGGGAGTCTCGATACGCAGTATTTT. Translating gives CASSVRGSLDTQYF. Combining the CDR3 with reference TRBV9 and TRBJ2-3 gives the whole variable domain DSGVTQTPKHLITATGQRVTLRCSPRSGDLSVYWYQQSLDQGLQFLIQYYNGEERAKGNILERFSAQQFPDLHSELNLSSLELGDSALYFCASSVRGSLDTQYFGPGTRLTVL.

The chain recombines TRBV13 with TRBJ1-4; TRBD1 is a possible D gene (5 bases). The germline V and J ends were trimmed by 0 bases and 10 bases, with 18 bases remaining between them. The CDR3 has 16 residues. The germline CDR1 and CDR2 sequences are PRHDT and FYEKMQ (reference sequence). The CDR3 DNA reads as TGTGCCAGCAGCTTAGGTCCCGGGGGGGATCGAGGAAAACTGTTTTTT. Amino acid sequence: CASSLGPGGDRGKLFF.

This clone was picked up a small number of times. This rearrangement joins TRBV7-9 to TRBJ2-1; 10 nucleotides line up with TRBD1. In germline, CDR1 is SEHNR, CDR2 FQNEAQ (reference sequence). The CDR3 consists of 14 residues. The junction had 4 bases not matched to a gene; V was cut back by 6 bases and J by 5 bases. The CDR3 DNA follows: TGTGCCAGCAGACCCGGGACAGGGGACAATGAGCAGTTCTTC. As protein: CASRPGTGDNEQFF.

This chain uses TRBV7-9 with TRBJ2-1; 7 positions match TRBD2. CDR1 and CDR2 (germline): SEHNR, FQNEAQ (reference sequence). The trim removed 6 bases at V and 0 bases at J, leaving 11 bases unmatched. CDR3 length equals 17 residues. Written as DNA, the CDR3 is TGTGCCAGCAGTCCAGCCGGCGGCGGGAGCTCCTACAATGAGCAGTTCTTC. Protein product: CASSPAGGGSSYNEQFF.

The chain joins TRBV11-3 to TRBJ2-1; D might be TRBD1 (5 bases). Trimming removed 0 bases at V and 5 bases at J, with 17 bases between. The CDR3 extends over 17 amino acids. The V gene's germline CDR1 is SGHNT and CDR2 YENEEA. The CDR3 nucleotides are TGTGCCAGCAGCTTAGATCCGGGCAGGGTAGCCAACAATGAGCAGTTCTTC. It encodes CASSLDPGRVANNEQFF.

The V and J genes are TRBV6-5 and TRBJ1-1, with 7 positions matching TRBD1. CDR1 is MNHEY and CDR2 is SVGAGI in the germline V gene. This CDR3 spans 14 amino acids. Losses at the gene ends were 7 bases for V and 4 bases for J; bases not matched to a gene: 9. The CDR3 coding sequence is TGTGCCAGCACCTCGACAGGGTTTGGCACTGAAGCTTTCTTT. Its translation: CASTSTGFGTEAFF.

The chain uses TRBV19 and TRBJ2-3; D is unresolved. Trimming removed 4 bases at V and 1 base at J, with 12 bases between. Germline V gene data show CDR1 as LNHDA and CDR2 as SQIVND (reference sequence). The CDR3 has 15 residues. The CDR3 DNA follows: TGTGCCAGTAGTACTGGTTTAGGAGGCACAGATACGCAGTATTTT. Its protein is CASSTGLGGTDTQYF.

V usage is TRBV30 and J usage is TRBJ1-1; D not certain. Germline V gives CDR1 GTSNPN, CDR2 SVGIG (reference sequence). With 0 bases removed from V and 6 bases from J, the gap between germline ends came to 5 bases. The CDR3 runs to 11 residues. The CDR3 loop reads CAWSVRAEAFF. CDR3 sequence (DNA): TGTGCCTGGAGTGTACGGGCTGAAGCTTTCTTT.

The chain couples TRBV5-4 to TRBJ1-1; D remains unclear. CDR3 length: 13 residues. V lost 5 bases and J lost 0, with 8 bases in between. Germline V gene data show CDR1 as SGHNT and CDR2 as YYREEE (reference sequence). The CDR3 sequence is CASRLQMNTEAFF. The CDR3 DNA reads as TGTGCCAGCAGGCTACAGATGAACACTGAAGCTTTCTTT.

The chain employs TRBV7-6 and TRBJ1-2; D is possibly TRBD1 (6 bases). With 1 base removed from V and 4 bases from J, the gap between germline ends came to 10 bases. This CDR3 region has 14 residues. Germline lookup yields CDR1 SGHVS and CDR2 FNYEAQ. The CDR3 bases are TGTGCCAGCAGCTTAGAGATGGGGGCCTATGGCTACACCTTC. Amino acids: CASSLEMGAYGYTF.

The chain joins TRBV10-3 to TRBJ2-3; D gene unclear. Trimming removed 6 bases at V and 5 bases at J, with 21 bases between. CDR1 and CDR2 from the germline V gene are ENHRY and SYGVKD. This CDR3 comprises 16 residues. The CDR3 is CAISPLSVVSGDTQYF. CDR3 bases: TGTGCCATCAGCCCCCTCTCGGTGGTTTCCGGAGATACGCAGTATTTT.

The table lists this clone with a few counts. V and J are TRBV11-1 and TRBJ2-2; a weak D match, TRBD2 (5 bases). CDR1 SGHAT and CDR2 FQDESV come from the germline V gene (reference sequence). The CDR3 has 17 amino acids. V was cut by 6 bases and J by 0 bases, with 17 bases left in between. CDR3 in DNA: TGTGCCAGCAGGTTGAGCGTTGAGCGGACGAACACCGGGGAGCTGTTTTTT. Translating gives CASRLSVERTNTGELFF.

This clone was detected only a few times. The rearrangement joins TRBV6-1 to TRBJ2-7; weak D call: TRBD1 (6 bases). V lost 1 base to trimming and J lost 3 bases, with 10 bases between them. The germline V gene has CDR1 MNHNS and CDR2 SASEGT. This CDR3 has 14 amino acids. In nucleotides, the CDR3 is TGTGCCAGCAGTGAAGGACAGGATTTCTACGAGCAGTACTTC. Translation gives CASSEGQDFYEQYF.

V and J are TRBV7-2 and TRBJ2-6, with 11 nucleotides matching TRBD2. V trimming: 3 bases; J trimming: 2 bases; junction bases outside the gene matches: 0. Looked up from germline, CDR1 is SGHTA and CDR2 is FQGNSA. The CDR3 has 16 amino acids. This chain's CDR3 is CASSFSGRAGANVLTF. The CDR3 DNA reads TGTGCCAGCAGCTTTAGCGGGAGGGCTGGGGCCAACGTCCTGACTTTC.

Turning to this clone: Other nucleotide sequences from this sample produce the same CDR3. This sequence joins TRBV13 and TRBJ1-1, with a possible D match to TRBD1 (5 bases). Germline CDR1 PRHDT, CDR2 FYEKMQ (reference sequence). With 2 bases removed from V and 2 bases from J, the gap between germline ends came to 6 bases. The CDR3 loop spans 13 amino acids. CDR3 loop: CASSLQGNTEAFF. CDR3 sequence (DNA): TGTGCCAGCAGCTTACAGGGTAACACTGAAGCTTTCTTT.

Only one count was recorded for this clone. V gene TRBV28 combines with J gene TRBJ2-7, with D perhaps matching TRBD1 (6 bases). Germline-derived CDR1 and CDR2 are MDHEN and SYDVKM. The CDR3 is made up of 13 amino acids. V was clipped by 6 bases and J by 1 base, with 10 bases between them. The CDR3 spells CASRITGSYEQYF. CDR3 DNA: TGTGCCAGCAGAATTACAGGGTCCTACGAGCAGTACTTC.